This T cell receptor (beta chain) was recorded in a study of tumor-infiltrating lymphocytes in primary liver carcinoma listed by TCRdb under 2017. Some background on the complete study: Roughly 5 patients with histopathologically diagnosed primary liver carcinoma underwent surgical resection in China between 2015 and March 2016. Of the five patients (three men and two women, aged 30 to 69 years), four had hepatocellular carcinoma and one had combined HCC and intrahepatic cholangiocarcinoma. The five patients had tumors staged T1-T3 N0M0, with maximum diameters ranging from roughly 4.2 to 11 cm. Each sample produced roughly 3.65 to 7.13 million productive TCRbeta reads, and read depth showed no significant difference between tissue types. For each liver tumor, the study sampled five regions along with adjacent normal tissue and blood, and applied TCRbeta repertoire sequencing, expression microarrays and whole-exome sequencing. A total of roughly 35 specimens from 5 patients went through TCRbeta repertoire sequencing, namely 25 tumor regions, 5 adjacent noncancerous liver tissues and 5 peripheral blood samples. High reproducibility was observed for the technical replicate repertoires, with mean shared-clone rates around 0.89 and correlation coefficients above 0.95.

This clonotype was detected a few times. No antigen is known for it. The conserved phenylalanine or tryptophan normally closing the CDR3 is absent here, so this likely arose from a read error. A constant-region primer and ProtoScript II reverse transcriptase were used to reverse-transcribe TCRbeta-specific cDNA from around 530 ng total RNA. The TCRbeta libraries were prepared through three rounds of nested multiplex PCR following a slightly modified ARM-PCR procedure. The first two PCR rounds used multiplex TRBV1-TRBV30 forward primers with a Cbeta reverse primer, each for approximately 10 cycles. Sample barcodes and Illumina adapters were attached in a final 25-cycle PCR using Deep VentR polymerase. Amplicons of 200-500 bp were gel-purified with a QIAquick gel extraction kit before sequencing. An Illumina HiSeq 2500 was used to sequence the TCRbeta amplicons, generating 250-bp paired-end reads. Turning to the authors' computational methods: To recover full CDR3 sequences, reads were quality-trimmed using Trimmomatic v0.33 and paired reads were then merged using FLASH v1.2.11. V, D and J germline segments were assigned to the rearranged TCRbeta sequences by MiGEC v1.2.1b. Clonotype statistics and Shannon-Wiener diversity indices were computed with VDJtools v1.0.0. Except for diversity analysis, only each sample's 250 most abundant clonotypes were used in subsequent analyses to reduce sampling bias. TCRdb cleaned the public reads at Q25 with fastp, built clones with MiXCR and kept in-frame beta chains. Rows are combined by CDR3 protein, so each entry shows the most common genes and DNA. TCRdb, not the original authors, processed these V and J calls. A total of 250,000 to 400,000 distinct CDR3 sequences appear in this sample, approximately 60% of them only once. The ten largest clones add up to 9% to 10% of the sample.

RNA from unsorted whole blood was extracted with TRIzol reagent, and germline DNA was obtained with the DNeasy Blood & Tissue kit. At the time of sampling, the patients had chronic HBV infection and had not received any treatment. Roughly 3.9 milliliters of peripheral blood were collected into K2EDTA tubes before surgery. What the work shows at the level of the full study, not this receptor alone: The top 250 clones accounted for a significantly greater share of the repertoire in tumors than in blood (p = 0.039). Comparison of CD4+ and CD8+ T cell repertoires was precluded by the use of bulk unsorted samples. Only five patients were included in the study, and the authors note that the findings should be validated in a larger study. Consistent with antigen-driven expansion, pairs of tumor regions showed higher repertoire overlap (mean about 36%) than either tumor-adjacent pairs (roughly 17%) or tumor-blood pairs (about 15%). Because sequencing covered only the TCR beta chain and unpaired alpha chains were not captured, true repertoire diversity is likely underestimated.

CDR1 and CDR2 (SGHAT, FQNNGV) derive from the germline V gene. V and J lose 10 bases and 6 bases, and a span of 10 bases separates them. The length of the CDR3 is 11 amino acids, counting both ends. Of all the DNA, just the CDR3 is kept, 33 bases in frame from base 1. The V and J segments used are TRBV11-2 and TRBJ2-1; too little of a D gene remains to name it. Sequenced sample: peripheral blood. This clonotype originated in a middle-aged man with primary liver carcinoma and hepatitis B virus infection. The DNA sequence follows: TGTGCCATAACCGACTCCAATGAGCAGTTCTTA. Its coded protein is CAITDSNEQFL.